This TCR beta chain emerged from a study of shared clonotypes between healthy human individuals. This CDR3 contains 14 residues. The V end was cut by 0 bases, the J end by 4 bases, with 10 bases between. Germline V gives CDR1 SGHDT, CDR2 YYEEEE. Some clones are missing from TCRdb's copy, which holds only in-frame ones; the method was immunoSEQ multiplex PCR. The sample consists of about 1,500,000 clones, roughly 96% of them appearing once. The TCR was taken from a man in his thirties or forties in good health. Sequencing was performed on naive CD4+ T cells sorted from blood. Subset of the sample: CD45RA+ positively selected. The chain employs TRBV5-6 and TRBJ2-5; D possibly uses TRBD1 or TRBD2 (5 bases each). In nucleotides, the CDR3 is TGTGCCAGCAGCTTGGTCGGGGCCGGAGAGACCCAGTACTTC. Protein: CASSLVGAGETQYF.